This T cell receptor (beta chain) is from a study of vaccination effects on CD4 cells after COVID-19. Points on this clone: Its specificity is unknown.

Peptide-pool stimulation followed by sequencing identified expanded antigen-specific CD4+ clonotypes in the ViraFEST assay. When ten to eleven days of culture had elapsed, CD4+ T cells were isolated. None of the vaccinated had previously contracted SARS-CoV-2, and their nucleocapsid antibodies tested negative. Every well got around 2 million PBMC, which were grown with about 9.9 IU/ml IL-2 and about 9.2 ug/ml peptides. Repertoires were generated with immunoSEQ multiplex PCR, while TCRdb's copy carries only in-frame clones and drops some. The sample holds tens of thousands of clones; around 69% are singletons and the top ten take around 2.8%. Germline V gene sequence: CDR1 LGHDT, CDR2 YNNKEL (reference sequence). J gave up 5 bases and V 5 bases, and 9 bases lay outside the gene matches. CDR3 length: 15 residues.

The sequence came from a human donor who received a COVID-19 vaccine. J is TRBJ1-2 and V is TRBV3-1 (or the pseudogene TRBV3-2); 9 bases fit TRBD1. The specimen comprised CD4+ T cells from PBMCs cultured with HCoV-NL63 spike peptides, sampled before COVID-19 vaccination. CDR3 amino acids: CASSYRGQGPYGYTF. In DNA form, the CDR3 reads TGTGCCAGCAGCTACCGGGGACAGGGACCTTATGGCTACACCTTC.